A selection of T cell receptor beta chains follows, all from one sample in a study of CD8 T cells in ankylosing spondylitis. Via MiXCR, TCRdb re-called the 5' RACE reads, giving one row per CDR3 protein. The table includes around 23,000 distinct CDR3 sequences, about a sixth detected once. Sequenced sample: blood. These receptors were collected from a male donor with ankylosing spondylitis or in good health (not recorded which). Each CDR3 is given without its conserved first and last residue. Each record gives: CDR3 length, V gene, CDR3 protein.

length: 12; V: TRBV6-6; CDR3: ASRTSGSNTEAF
length: 9; V: TRBV29-1; CDR3: SVEVPGEAF
length: 11; V: TRBV14; CDR3: ASSLHLLDTQY
length: 11; V: TRBV6-5; CDR3: ASSYSSRGEAF
length: 12; V: TRBV20-1; CDR3: SARAGTGATEAF
length: 15; V: TRBV4-2; CDR3: ASSQGGQGLFTGELF
length: 11; V: TRBV12-3/TRBV12-4; CDR3: ASSLDNLGELF
length: 12; V: TRBV27; CDR3: ASRPSGTKNIQY
length: 12; V: TRBV19; CDR3: ASKVNWGDQPQH
length: 12; V: TRBV28; CDR3: ASSDIGSQETQY
length: 11; V: TRBV9; CDR3: ASTSGPNEKLF
length: 13; V: TRBV5-1; CDR3: ASSGIAGTTDTQY
length: 15; V: TRBV10-3; CDR3: AISSGLAGSSSYEQY
length: 13; V: TRBV7-2; CDR3: ASSLGQGGSYEQY
length: 11; V: TRBV29-1; CDR3: SVEGSSGNTIY
length: 12; V: TRBV7-9; CDR3: ASVLATFTGELF
length: 14; V: TRBV4-1; CDR3: ASSQAPFLNTGELF
length: 11; V: TRBV12-3/TRBV12-4; CDR3: ASSPVTGSEAF
length: 14; V: TRBV7-2; CDR3: ASSPTGVGGNEKLF
length: 14; V: TRBV5-1; CDR3: ASSTDRVSENNEQF
length: 15; V: TRBV11-1; CDR3: ASSLVGSAGGLGEQF
length: 13; V: TRBV7-2; CDR3: ASSLFLASTDTQY
length: 13; V: TRBV6-6; CDR3: ASSYQRTGTTGYT
length: 10; V: TRBV12-3/TRBV12-4; CDR3: ASSMGQGEQY
length: 9; V: TRBV29-1; CDR3: SVAAGGVQF
length: 10; V: TRBV20-1; CDR3: SAGGDTGELF
length: 12; V: TRBV5-1; CDR3: PSSTGTGLGELF
length: 10; V: TRBV29-1; CDR3: SVGTAKETQY
length: 12; V: TRBV15; CDR3: ATSRGEPTDTQY
length: 11; V: TRBV29-1; CDR3: SGYGSSYNEQF
length: 15; V: TRBV13; CDR3: ASRSKRDRGITGELF
length: 12; V: TRBV5-1; CDR3: ASSSRGGTDEQY
length: 10; V: TRBV20-1; CDR3: SARVGGEELF
length: 14; V: TRBV7-2; CDR3: ASSQGTSQTYNEQF
length: 10; V: TRBV6-6; CDR3: ASSLRGDTIY
length: 13; V: TRBV5-1; CDR3: ASSLSAQPGTEAF
length: 12; V: TRBV28; CDR3: ASSFQASGTEAF
length: 13; V: TRBV7-9; CDR3: ASSLASLNTGELF
length: 15; V: TRBV5-1; CDR3: ASSLRGTYRSTGELF
length: 12; V: TRBV20-1; CDR3: SARVGSGANVLT
length: 10; V: TRBV10-3; CDR3: AVTGGTGELF
length: 19; V: TRBV11-2; CDR3: ASSTRKGLAAEKTLTDTQY
length: 15; V: TRBV6-2/TRBV6-3; CDR3: ASSYSIGPAEADTQY
length: 13; V: TRBV12-3/TRBV12-4; CDR3: ASSLTGANQETQY
length: 13; V: TRBV4-2; CDR3: ASSPSTSVYNEQF
length: 13; V: TRBV5-1; CDR3: ASSQGRNSGNTIY
length: 14; V: TRBV4-3; CDR3: ASSHILAGVGNEQF
length: 12; V: TRBV6-2/TRBV6-3; CDR3: ASSYPGRAGELF
length: 13; V: TRBV2; CDR3: ASSVQLSGSGELF
length: 13; V: TRBV20-1; CDR3: SAIDGDHSGNTIY
length: 11; V: TRBV7-9; CDR3: ATRPMGADTQY
length: 13; V: TRBV7-9; CDR3: ASSPEAVWDTEAF
length: 12; V: TRBV6-2/TRBV6-3; CDR3: ASRAAGGHNEQF
length: 13; V: TRBV7-3; CDR3: ASSPSGRSEEKLF
length: 14; V: TRBV9; CDR3: ASSGGASYSTDTQY
length: 14; V: TRBV12-3/TRBV12-4; CDR3: ASSSRAGTGINEQF
length: 13; V: TRBV18; CDR3: ASSPEMKRSDTQY
length: 12; V: TRBV19; CDR3: ASSATGGGQPQH
length: 14; V: TRBV28; CDR3: ASSLSPRGLSGELF